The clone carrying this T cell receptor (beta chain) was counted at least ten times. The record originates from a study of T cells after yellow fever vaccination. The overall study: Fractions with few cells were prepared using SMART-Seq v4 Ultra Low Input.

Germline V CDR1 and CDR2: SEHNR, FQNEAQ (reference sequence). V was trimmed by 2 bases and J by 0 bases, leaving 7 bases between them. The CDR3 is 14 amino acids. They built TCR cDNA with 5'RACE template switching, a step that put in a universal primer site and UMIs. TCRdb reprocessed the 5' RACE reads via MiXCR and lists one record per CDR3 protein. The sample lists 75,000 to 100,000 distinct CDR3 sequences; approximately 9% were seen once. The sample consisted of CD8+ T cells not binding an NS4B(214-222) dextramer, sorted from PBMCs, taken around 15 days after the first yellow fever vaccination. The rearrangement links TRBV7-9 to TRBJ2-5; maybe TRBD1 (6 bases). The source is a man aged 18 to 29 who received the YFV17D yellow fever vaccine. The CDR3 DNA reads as TGTGCCAGCAGCTTAACAGGGAACCAAGAGACCCAGTACTTC. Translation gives CASSLTGNQETQYF.